This record concerns one T cell receptor (beta chain) sequence. Measured with immunoSEQ multiplex PCR; TCRdb has only the in-frame clones, and not every one. The repertoire consists of over 200,000 clones, with 83% occurring once and the leading ten covering about 1.3%. The data were taken from a study of blood T cell repertoires in COVID-19. Study at large: From the United States, Italy and Spain came samples of acute and convalescent COVID-19. Sources were T cells, B-cell-depleted T cells, or PBMCs; the material itself was cDNA or gDNA.

CDR3 size: 16 residues. Germline assignment: CDR1 LGHNA and CDR2 YNFKEQ. Unmatched junction bases numbered 7, after V lost 1 base and J lost 5 bases. The chain links TRBV4-2 to TRBJ2-3; 9 bases align to TRBD2. Sequences were obtained from peripheral blood. This clonotype originated in a woman aged 25 to 39 with COVID-19, enrolled during active disease. CDR3 residues: CASSQAGSGRIDTQYF. The CDR3 bases are TGTGCCAGCAGCCAAGCGGGTAGCGGGAGAATAGATACGCAGTATTTT.